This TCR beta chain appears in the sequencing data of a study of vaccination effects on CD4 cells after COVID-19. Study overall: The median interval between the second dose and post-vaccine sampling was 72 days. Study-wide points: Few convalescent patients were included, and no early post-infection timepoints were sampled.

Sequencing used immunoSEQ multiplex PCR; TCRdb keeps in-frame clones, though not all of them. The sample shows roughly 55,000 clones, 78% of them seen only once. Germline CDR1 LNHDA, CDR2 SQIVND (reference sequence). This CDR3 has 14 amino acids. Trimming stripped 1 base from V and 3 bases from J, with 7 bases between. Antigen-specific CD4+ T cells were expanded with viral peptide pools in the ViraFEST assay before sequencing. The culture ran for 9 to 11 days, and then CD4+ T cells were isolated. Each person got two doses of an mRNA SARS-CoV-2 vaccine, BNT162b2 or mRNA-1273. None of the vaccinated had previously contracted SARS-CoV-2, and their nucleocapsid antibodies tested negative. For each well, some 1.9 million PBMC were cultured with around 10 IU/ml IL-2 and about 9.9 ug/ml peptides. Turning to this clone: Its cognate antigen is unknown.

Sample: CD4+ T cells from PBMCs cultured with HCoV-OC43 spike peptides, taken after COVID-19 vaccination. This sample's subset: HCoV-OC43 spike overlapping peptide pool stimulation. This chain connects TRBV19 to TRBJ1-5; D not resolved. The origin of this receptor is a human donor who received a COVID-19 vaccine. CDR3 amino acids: CASSIGQLNQPQHF. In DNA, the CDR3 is TGTGCCAGTAGTATAGGCCAGCTCAATCAGCCCCAGCATTTT.